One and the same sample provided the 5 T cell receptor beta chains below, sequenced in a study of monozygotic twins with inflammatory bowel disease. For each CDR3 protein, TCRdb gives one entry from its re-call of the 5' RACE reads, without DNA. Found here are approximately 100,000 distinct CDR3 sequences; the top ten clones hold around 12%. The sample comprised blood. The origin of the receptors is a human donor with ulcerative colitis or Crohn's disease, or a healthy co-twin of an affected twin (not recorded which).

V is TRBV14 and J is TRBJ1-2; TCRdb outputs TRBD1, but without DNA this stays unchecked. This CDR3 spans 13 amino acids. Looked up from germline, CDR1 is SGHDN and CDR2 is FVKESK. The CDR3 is CASSPDRVYGYSF.

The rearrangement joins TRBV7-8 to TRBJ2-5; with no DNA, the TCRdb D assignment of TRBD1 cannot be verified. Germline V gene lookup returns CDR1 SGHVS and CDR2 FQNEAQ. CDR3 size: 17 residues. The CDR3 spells CASSLVWGQVAQEAQYF. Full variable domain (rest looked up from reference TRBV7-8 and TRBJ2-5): GAGVSQSPRYKVAKRGQDVALRCDPISGHVSLFWYQQALGQGPEFLTYFQNEAQLDKSGLPSDRFFAERPEGSVSTLKIQRTQQEDSAVYLCASSLVWGQVAQEAQYFGPGTRLLVL.

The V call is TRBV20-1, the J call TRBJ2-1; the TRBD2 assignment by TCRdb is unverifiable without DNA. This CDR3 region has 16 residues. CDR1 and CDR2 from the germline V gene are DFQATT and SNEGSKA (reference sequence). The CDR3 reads CSALTLAGAAHNEQFF.

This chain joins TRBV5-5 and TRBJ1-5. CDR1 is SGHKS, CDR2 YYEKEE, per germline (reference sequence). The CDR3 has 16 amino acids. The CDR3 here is CASSGGGGASNQPQHF. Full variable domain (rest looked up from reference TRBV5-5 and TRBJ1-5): DAGVTQSPTHLIKTRGQQVTLRCSPISGHKSVSWYQQVLGQGPQFIFQYYEKEERGRGNFPDRFSARQFPNYSSELNVNALLLGDSALYLCASSGGGGASNQPQHFGDGTRLSIL.

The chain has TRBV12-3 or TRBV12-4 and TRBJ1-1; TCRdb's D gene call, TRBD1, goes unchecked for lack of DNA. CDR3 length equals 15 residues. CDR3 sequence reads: CASSPGGTLNTEAFF.